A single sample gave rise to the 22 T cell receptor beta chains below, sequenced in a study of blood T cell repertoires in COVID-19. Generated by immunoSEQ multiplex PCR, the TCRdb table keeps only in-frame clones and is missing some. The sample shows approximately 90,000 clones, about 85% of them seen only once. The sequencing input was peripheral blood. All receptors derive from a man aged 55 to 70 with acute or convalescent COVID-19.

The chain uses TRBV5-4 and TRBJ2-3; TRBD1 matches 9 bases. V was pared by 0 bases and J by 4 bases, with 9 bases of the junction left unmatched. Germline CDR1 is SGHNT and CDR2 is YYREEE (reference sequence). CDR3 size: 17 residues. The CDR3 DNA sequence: TGTGCCAGCAGCTTGGGGGTGGCACAGGGGGCCTCAGATACGCAGTATTTT. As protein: CASSLGVAQGASDTQYF.

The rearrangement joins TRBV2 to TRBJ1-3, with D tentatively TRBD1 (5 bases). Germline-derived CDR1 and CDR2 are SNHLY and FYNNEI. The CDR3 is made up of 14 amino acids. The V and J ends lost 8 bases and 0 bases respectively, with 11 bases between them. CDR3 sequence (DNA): TGTGCCAGCGGGGGGTCTAGCTCTGGAAACACCATATATTTT. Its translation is CASGGSSSGNTIYF. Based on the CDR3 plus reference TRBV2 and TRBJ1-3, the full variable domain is EPEVTQTPSHQVTQMGQEVILRCVPISNHLYFYWYRQILGQKVEFLVSFYNNEISEKSEIFDDQFSVERPDGSNFTLKIRSTKLEDSAMYFCASGGSSSGNTIYFGEGSWLTVV.

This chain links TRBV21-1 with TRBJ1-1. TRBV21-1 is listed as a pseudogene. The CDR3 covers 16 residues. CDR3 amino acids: CASSRGKKRWNTEAFF. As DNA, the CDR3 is TGTGCCAGCAGCCGCGGAAAAAAGAGATGGAACACTGAAGCTTTCTTT.

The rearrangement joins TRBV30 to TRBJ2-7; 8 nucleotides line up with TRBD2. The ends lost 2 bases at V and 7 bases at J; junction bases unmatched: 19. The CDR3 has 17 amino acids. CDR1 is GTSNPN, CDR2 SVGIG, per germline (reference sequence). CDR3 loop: CAWSPSGAVAGLGEQYF. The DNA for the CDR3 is TGTGCCTGGAGTCCCTCTGGGGCGGTAGCGGGGCTGGGGGAGCAGTACTTC.

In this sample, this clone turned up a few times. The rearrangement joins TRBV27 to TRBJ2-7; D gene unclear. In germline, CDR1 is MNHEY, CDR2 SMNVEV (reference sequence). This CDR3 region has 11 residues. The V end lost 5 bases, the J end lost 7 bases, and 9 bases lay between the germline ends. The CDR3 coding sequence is TGTGCCAGCAGTCCCCCCTTTGAGCAGTACTTC. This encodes CASSPPFEQYF.

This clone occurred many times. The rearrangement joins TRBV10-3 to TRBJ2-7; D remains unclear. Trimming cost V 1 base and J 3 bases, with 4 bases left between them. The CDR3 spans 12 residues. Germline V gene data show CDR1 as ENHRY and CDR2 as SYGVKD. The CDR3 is CAISELSYEQYF. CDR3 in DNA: TGTGCCATCAGTGAGTTGAGCTACGAGCAGTACTTC.

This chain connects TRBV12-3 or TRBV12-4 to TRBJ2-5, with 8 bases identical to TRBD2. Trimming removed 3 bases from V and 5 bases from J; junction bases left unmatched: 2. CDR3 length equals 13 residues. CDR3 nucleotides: TGTGCCAGCAGTTTTGAGCGGGGGGAGACCCAGTACTTC. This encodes CASSFERGETQYF.

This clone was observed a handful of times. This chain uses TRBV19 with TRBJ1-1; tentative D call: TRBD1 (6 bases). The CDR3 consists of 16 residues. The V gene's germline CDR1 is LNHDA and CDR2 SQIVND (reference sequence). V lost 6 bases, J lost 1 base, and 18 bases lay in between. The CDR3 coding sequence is TGTGCCAGTAGAGGGGGATCTTGGCGTACGAACACTGAAGCTTTCTTT. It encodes CASRGGSWRTNTEAFF.

This CDR3 is CASSQGAEQYF. The CDR3 bases are TGTGCCAGCAGCCAGGGGGCCGAGCAGTACTTC. The chain has TRBV6-2 or TRBV6-3 and TRBJ2-7; TRBD1 matches 8 bases. The CDR3 has 11 amino acids. CDR1 is MNHEY, CDR2 SVGEGT, per germline. V dropped 6 bases and J dropped 6; count of bases not matched to a gene: 1.

CDR3 residues: CASSLGLNREGNQPQHF. The CDR3 DNA is TGCGCCAGCAGCTTGGGGTTAAACAGGGAAGGCAATCAGCCCCAGCATTTT. The V call is TRBV5-1, the J call TRBJ1-5, with a tentative D call TRBD1 (6 bases). The V end lost 0 bases, the J end lost 2 bases, and 15 bases lay between the germline ends. The CDR3 consists of 17 residues. Germline loops: CDR1 SGHRS, CDR2 YFSETQ.

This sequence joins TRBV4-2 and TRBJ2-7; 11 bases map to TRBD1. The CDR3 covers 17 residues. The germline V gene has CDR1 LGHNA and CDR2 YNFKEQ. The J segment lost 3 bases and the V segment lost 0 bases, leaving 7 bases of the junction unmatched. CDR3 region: CASSQDGGQGGIYEQYF. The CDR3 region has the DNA TGTGCCAGCAGCCAAGATGGGGGACAGGGGGGAATCTACGAGCAGTACTTC.

The CDR3 sequence: CASSVDQGRTEAFF. The CDR3 DNA reads TGTGCCAGCAGCGTAGATCAGGGTCGGACTGAAGCTTTCTTT. This chain joins TRBV9 and TRBJ1-1; maybe TRBD1 (5 bases). CDR1 SGDLS and CDR2 YYNGEE come from the germline V gene. The CDR3 has 14 residues. V was shortened by 0 bases and J by 5 bases, with 11 bases between the two germline ends.

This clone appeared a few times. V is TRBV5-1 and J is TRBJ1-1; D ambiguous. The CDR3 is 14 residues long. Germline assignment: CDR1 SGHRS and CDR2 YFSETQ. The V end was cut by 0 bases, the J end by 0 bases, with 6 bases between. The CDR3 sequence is CASSLGDMNTEAFF. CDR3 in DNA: TGCGCCAGCAGCTTGGGTGACATGAACACTGAAGCTTTCTTT.

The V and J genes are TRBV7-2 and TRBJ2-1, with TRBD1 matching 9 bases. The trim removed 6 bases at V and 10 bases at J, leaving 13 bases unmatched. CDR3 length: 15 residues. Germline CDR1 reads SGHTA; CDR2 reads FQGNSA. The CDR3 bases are TGTGCCAGCAGATGGATGGGACAGGGACACGAGGAGCAGTTCTTC. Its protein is CASRWMGQGHEEQFF.

CDR3 sequence: CAWSGIAGNEQFF. CDR3 DNA sequence: TGTGCCTGGAGTGGTATAGCGGGGAATGAGCAGTTCTTC. The genes are TRBV30 and TRBJ2-1; 8 positions agree with TRBD2. The ends lost 1 base at V and 7 bases at J; junction bases unmatched: 3. The germline CDR1 and CDR2 sequences are GTSNPN and SVGIG (reference sequence). The CDR3 spans 13 residues.

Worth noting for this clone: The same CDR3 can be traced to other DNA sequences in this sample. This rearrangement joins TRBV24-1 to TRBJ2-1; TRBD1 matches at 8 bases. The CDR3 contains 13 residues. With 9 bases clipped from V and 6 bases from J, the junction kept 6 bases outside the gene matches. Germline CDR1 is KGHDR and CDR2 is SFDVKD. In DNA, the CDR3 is TGTGCCACCGCAAACAGGGGGACCAATGAGCAGTTCTTC. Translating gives CATANRGTNEQFF.

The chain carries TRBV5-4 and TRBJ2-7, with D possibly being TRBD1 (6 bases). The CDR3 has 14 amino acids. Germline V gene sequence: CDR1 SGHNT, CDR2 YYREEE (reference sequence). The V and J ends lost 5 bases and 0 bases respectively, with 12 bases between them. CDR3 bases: TGTGCCAGCAGGGACGGGACAAGCTCCTACGAGCAGTACTTC. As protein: CASRDGTSSYEQYF. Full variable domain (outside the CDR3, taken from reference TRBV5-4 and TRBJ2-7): ETGVTQSPTHLIKTRGQQVTLRCSSQSGHNTVSWYQQALGQGPQFIFQYYREEENGRGNFPPRFSGLQFPNYSSELNVNALELDDSALYLCASRDGTSSYEQYFGPGTRLTVT.

The CDR3 reads CASSKTGQGENTIYF. The CDR3 DNA follows: TGTGCCAGCAGCAAAACGGGACAGGGGGAAAACACCATATATTTT. V gene TRBV7-9 combines with J gene TRBJ1-3; TRBD1 matches at 11 bases. CDR3 size: 15 residues. CDR1 is SEHNR and CDR2 is FQNEAQ in the germline V gene (reference sequence). Trimming at V came to 5 bases and at J to 6 bases, leaving 6 bases not matched to a gene.

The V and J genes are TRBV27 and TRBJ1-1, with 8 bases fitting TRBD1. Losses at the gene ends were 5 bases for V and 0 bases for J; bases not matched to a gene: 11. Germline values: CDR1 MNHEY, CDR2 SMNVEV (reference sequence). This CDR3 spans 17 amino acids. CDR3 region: CASSLGQGLFMNTEAFF. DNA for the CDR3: TGTGCCAGCAGTCTCGGACAGGGTCTCTTTATGAACACTGAAGCTTTCTTT.

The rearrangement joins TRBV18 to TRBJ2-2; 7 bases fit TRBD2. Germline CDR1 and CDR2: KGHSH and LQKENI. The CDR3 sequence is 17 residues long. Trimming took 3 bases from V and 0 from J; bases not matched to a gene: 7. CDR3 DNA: TGTGCCAGCTCACCCGACTTAGCGGGCCCGAACACCGGGGAGCTGTTTTTT. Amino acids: CASSPDLAGPNTGELFF. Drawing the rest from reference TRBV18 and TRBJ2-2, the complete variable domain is NAGVMQNPRHLVRRRGQEARLRCSPMKGHSHVYWYRQLPEEGLKFMVYLQKENIIDESGMPKERFSAEFPKEGPSILRIQQVVRGDSAAYFCASSPDLAGPNTGELFFGEGSRLTVL.

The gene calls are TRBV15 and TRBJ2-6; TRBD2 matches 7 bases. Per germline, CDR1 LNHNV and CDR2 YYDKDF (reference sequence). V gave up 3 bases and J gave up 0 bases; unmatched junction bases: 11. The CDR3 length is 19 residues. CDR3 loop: CATSSPREGPSSGANVLTF. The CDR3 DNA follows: TGTGCCACCAGCAGCCCTAGGGAGGGGCCCAGCTCTGGGGCCAACGTCCTGACTTTC.

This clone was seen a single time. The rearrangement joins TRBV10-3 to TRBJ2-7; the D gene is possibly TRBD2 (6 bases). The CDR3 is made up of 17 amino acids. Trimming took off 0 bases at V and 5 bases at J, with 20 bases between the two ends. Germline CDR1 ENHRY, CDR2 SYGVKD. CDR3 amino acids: CAISESAGGPTSHEQYF. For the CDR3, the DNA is TGTGCCATCAGTGAGTCGGCCGGGGGTCCCACGTCCCACGAGCAGTACTTC.